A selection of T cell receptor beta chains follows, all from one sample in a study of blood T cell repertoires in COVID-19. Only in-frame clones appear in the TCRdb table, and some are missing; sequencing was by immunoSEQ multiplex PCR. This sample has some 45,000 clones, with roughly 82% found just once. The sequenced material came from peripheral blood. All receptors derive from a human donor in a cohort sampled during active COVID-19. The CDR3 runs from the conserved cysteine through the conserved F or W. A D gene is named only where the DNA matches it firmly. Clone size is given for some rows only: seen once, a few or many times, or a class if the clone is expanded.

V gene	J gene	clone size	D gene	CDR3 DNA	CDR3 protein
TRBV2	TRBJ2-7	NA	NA	TGTGCCAGCAGGCAAGAGAACTACGAGCAGTACTTC	CASRQENYEQYF
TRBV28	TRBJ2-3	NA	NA	TGTGCCAGCGGAGAGGGCACAGATACGCAGTATTTT	CASGEGTDTQYF
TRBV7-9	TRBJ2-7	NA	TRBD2	TGTGCCAGCAGCTCTACAGGGACTAGCTCACTTGGCCCCTACGAGCAGTACTTC	CASSSTGTSSLGPYEQYF
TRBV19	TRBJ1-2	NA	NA	TGTGCCAGTAGGCTTTCAGGGATTTATGGCTACACCTTC	CASRLSGIYGYTF
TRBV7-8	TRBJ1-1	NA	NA	TGTGCCAGCAGCTTAGGTGTGGGAGGGGGCACTGAAGCTTTCTTT	CASSLGVGGGTEAFF
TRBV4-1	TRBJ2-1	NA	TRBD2	TGCGCCAGCAGCCAAGGTGAGACTAGCGTATACAATGAGCAGTTCTTC	CASSQGETSVYNEQFF
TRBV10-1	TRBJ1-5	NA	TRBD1	TGCGCCAGCCTAACTCAGGGGGCGCGTGGCAATCAGCCCCAGCATTTT	CASLTQGARGNQPQHF
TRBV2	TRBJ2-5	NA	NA	TGTGCCAGCAGAGATCTAGCGCAACAAGAGACCCAGTACTTC	CASRDLAQQETQYF
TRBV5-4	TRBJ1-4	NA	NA	TGTGCCAGCAGTAGCCATTCGTCCGAAAAACTGTTTTTT	CASSSHSSEKLFF
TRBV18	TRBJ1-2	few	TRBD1	TGTGCCAGCTCACCAACGGGGGACAGGGTCTATGGCTACACCTTC	CASSPTGDRVYGYTF
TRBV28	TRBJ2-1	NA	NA	TGTGCCAGTCGACTAGACTCCTACAATGAGCAGTTCTTC	CASRLDSYNEQFF
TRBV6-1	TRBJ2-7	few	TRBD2	TGTGCCAGCAGTGAATGGGGTGGGTTGGCGGGAGACGAGCAGTACTTC	CASSEWGGLAGDEQYF
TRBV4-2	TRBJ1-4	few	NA	TGTGCCAGCAGCCAAGATCTGGGCGCAACTAATGAAAAACTGTTTTTT	CASSQDLGATNEKLFF
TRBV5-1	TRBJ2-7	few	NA	TGCGCCAGCAGCCCAGGGGATCTATCCTACGAGCAGTACTTC	CASSPGDLSYEQYF
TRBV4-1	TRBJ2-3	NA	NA	TGCGCCAGCAGCCATCCGAGGACAGATACGCAGTATTTT	CASSHPRTDTQYF
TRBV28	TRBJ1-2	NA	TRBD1	TGTGCCAGCAGTTTCCGGGACAGGCACTATGGCTACACCTTC	CASSFRDRHYGYTF
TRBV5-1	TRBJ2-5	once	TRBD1	TGCGCCAGCAGCTTACACGGGACAGGGGAAGAGACCCAGTACTTC	CASSLHGTGEETQYF
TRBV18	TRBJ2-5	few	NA	TGTGCCAGCTCTAACCTCGTCGGGACCCAGTACTTC	CASSNLVGTQYF
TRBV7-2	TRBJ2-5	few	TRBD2	TGTGCCAGCAGCCTCCTAGCGGGAGAGACCCAGTACTTC	CASSLLAGETQYF
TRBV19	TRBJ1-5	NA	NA	TGTGCCAGTAAGGTCCAGGGAGGGATCAGCAATCAGCCCCAGCATTTT	CASKVQGGISNQPQHF
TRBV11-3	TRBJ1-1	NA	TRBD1	TGTGCCAGCAGCCCGGAACAGGGGGAAAACACTGAAGCTTTCTTT	CASSPEQGENTEAFF
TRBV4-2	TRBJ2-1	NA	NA	TGTGCCAGCAGCCAAGACTTCGGGAGAGGATCCTACAATGAGCAGTTCTTC	CASSQDFGRGSYNEQFF
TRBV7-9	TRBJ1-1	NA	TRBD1	TGTGCCAGCAGCATACTACCGGACAGGGTAGACACTGAAGCTTTCTTT	CASSILPDRVDTEAFF
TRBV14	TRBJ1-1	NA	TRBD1	TGTGCCAGCAGCCTGACAGGGGAGGTCACTGAAGCTTTCTTT	CASSLTGEVTEAFF
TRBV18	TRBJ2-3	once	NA	TGTGCCAGCTCACCGCAGGGGGATACGCAGTATTTT	CASSPQGDTQYF
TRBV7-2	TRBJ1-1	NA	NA	TGTGCCAGCAGCTTGGGCCGATCGAACACTGAAGCTTTCTTT	CASSLGRSNTEAFF